This entry lists 26 T cell receptor beta chains sequenced from one sample in a study of early T cells in non-severe SARS-CoV-2 infection. In TCRdb, the 5' RACE reads were re-called with MiXCR into one record per CDR3 protein. The table lists 70,000 or so distinct CDR3 sequences, around 9.9% of them singletons. The specimen was whole blood. These receptors all come from an adult who was a healthcare worker with PCR-confirmed SARS-CoV-2 infection or an uninfected control (not recorded which).

This clonotype has a handful of counts. This chain connects TRBV6-5 to TRBJ2-7, with D maybe TRBD2 (5 bases). The CDR3 is 12 amino acids. The V end was cut by 8 bases, the J end by 2 bases, with 10 bases between. Germline V gene lookup returns CDR1 MNHEY and CDR2 SVGAGI. The CDR3 sequence: CASGEPPYEQYF. The CDR3 nucleotides read TGTGCCAGCGGGGAGCCTCCCTACGAGCAGTACTTC.

The J gene is TRBJ1-2, the V gene TRBV29-1; the D is unclear. V gave up 2 bases and J gave up 8 bases, with 9 bases separating them. The germline V gene has CDR1 SQVTM and CDR2 ANQGSEA. The CDR3 extends over 11 amino acids. This CDR3 is CSVESGGGYTF. DNA of the CDR3: TGCAGCGTTGAATCGGGCGGAGGCTACACCTTC.

V is TRBV20-1 and J is TRBJ1-4; D perhaps matches TRBD1 (6 bases). The germline gives CDR1 DFQATT, CDR2 SNEGSKA (reference sequence). The CDR3 covers 13 residues. Trimming pared 6 bases from V and 7 bases from J, leaving 15 bases between. CDR3 amino acids: CSAKRGASEKLFF. In DNA, the CDR3 is TGCAGTGCCAAGCGGGGGGCGAGTGAAAAACTGTTTTTT.

Written as DNA, the CDR3 is TGCGCCAGCAGCCAAGCCTCGGGGGTAGCCCTCTACGAGCAGTACTTC. Protein product: CASSQASGVALYEQYF. The chain joins TRBV4-1 to TRBJ2-7; D may be TRBD2 (6 bases). Germline values: CDR1 MGHRA, CDR2 YSYEKL. The CDR3 covers 16 residues. Trimming removed 1 base from V and 3 bases from J, with 16 bases in between.

V and J are TRBV15 and TRBJ1-5; D not resolved. The germline V and J ends were trimmed by 0 bases and 7 bases, with 7 bases remaining between them. CDR3 length equals 13 residues. Germline CDR1 LNHNV, CDR2 YYDKDF (reference sequence). CDR3 residues: CATSRDGRQPQHF. The CDR3 DNA sequence: TGTGCCACCAGCAGAGACGGGAGGCAGCCCCAGCATTTT.

The rearrangement uses TRBV11-2 and TRBJ2-6; no firm D call. The CDR3 contains 15 residues. The germline V gene encodes CDR1 SGHAT and CDR2 FQNNGV. The V and J ends lost 2 bases and 0 bases respectively, with 5 bases between them. The CDR3 coding sequence is TGTGCCAGCAGCTTACAGTTCTCTGGGGCCAACGTCCTGACTTTC. Protein product: CASSLQFSGANVLTF.

This clonotype was recorded at least ten times. The chain recombines TRBV27 with TRBJ2-2, with TRBD2 identical over 7 bases. The CDR3 sequence is 13 residues long. V lost 7 bases, J lost 6 bases, and 5 bases stayed unmatched. Germline V gene sequence: CDR1 MNHEY, CDR2 SMNVEV (reference sequence). CDR3 amino acids: CASKPGGAGELFF. CDR3 sequence (DNA): TGTGCCAGCAAACCTGGGGGGGCCGGGGAGCTGTTTTTT.

The chain is built from TRBV12-3 or TRBV12-4 and TRBJ2-6; the match to TRBD1 covers 8 bases. This CDR3 is 13 amino acids long. V trimming: 6 bases; J trimming: 11 bases; junction bases outside the gene matches: 6. The chain's CDR3 is CASSRQGNHVLTF. For the CDR3, the DNA is TGTGCCAGCAGCCGACAGGGGAACCACGTCCTGACTTTC.

The chain is built from TRBV7-8 and TRBJ2-6; no firm D call. Germline-derived CDR1 and CDR2 are SGHVS and FQNEAQ. The CDR3 contains 15 residues. Trimming shortened V by 3 bases and J by 0 bases, and 6 bases separated the two germline ends. Written as DNA, the CDR3 is TGTGCCAGCAGCTTCAGCAGCTCTGGGGCCAACGTCCTGACTTTC. Protein product: CASSFSSSGANVLTF.

This clonotype was seen more than once but under ten times. V usage is TRBV20-1 and J usage is TRBJ1-6; no reliable D call. This CDR3 comprises 15 residues. V lost 5 bases to trimming and J lost 0 bases, with 11 bases between them. Germline V gene lookup returns CDR1 DFQATT and CDR2 SNEGSKA (reference sequence). The CDR3 DNA is TGCAGTGCTCAGGCCGCGAGCTCCTATAATTCACCCCTCCACTTT. This translates into CSAQAASSYNSPLHF.

This clonotype came up a few times. The V call is TRBV19, the J call TRBJ2-3; no firm D call. Trimming took 4 bases from V and 2 from J, leaving 10 bases between them. This CDR3 is 14 amino acids long. Germline V gives CDR1 LNHDA, CDR2 SQIVND (reference sequence). The CDR3 is CASSKWDYTDTQYF. CDR3 nucleotide sequence: TGTGCCAGTAGTAAATGGGATTACACAGATACGCAGTATTTT.

This clonotype was detected a few times. The chain couples TRBV20-1 to TRBJ2-1, with 10 bases identical to TRBD2. V dropped 7 bases and J dropped 0; count of bases not matched to a gene: 3. The germline gives CDR1 DFQATT, CDR2 SNEGSKA (reference sequence). The CDR3 has 14 residues. Here the CDR3 DNA reads TGCAGTGATACTAGCGGGGTCTCCTACAATGAGCAGTTCTTC. Translating it yields CSDTSGVSYNEQFF.

The chain recombines TRBV9 with TRBJ2-1; D remains ambiguous. The CDR3 loop spans 14 amino acids. Trimming shortened V by 3 bases and J by 13 bases, and 20 bases separated the two germline ends. Germline loops: CDR1 SGDLS, CDR2 YYNGEE. The CDR3 coding sequence is TGTGCCAGCAGCGAGAGATCAGGCGGCAGGACCCAGTTCTTC. Translating it yields CASSERSGGRTQFF.

The genes are TRBV6-1 and TRBJ2-1, with 13 bases aligning to TRBD2. Germline V lookup: CDR1 MNHNS, CDR2 SASEGT. The V and J ends lost 11 bases and 7 bases, in that order; junction bases with no gene match: 8. The CDR3 extends over 14 amino acids. The CDR3 region is CAGGPGLAGNEQFF. The CDR3 DNA reads as TGTGCCGGCGGGCCGGGACTAGCGGGGAATGAGCAGTTCTTC.

This clonotype was recorded many times. V usage is TRBV12-3 or TRBV12-4 and J usage is TRBJ2-7, with D perhaps matching TRBD2 (6 bases). Trimming cost V 8 bases and J 5 bases, with 19 bases left between them. The CDR3 totals 14 residues. CDR3 region: CASSTGLQRDEQYF. Written as DNA, the CDR3 is TGTGCCAGCTCGACGGGACTGCAGAGGGACGAGCAGTACTTC.

This clonotype was detected ten times or more. V usage is TRBV28 and J usage is TRBJ2-5, with D hard to call. Germline V lookup: CDR1 MDHEN, CDR2 SYDVKM. V was cut by 5 bases and J by 5 bases, with 21 bases left in between. This CDR3 contains 16 residues. Here the CDR3 reads CASSPVPSYSDETQYF. The DNA for the CDR3 is TGTGCCAGCAGTCCCGTCCCCAGTTACTCCGATGAGACCCAGTACTTC.

The rearrangement uses TRBV6-6 and TRBJ1-1; tentatively, D is TRBD1 (5 bases). The V end lost 0 bases, the J end lost 6 bases, and 5 bases lay between the germline ends. The CDR3 is made up of 12 amino acids. Germline CDR1 MNHNY, CDR2 SVGAGI (reference sequence). The CDR3 protein is CASSYSGPEAFF. CDR3 coding DNA: TGTGCCAGCAGTTACTCGGGGCCTGAAGCTTTCTTT.

The V call is TRBV28, the J call TRBJ2-7; D call uncertain. Trimming removed 3 bases at V and 4 bases at J, with 10 bases between. The CDR3 covers 13 residues. Germline CDR1 is MDHEN and CDR2 is SYDVKM. The CDR3 protein is CASSFPTRYEQYF. The CDR3 DNA is TGTGCCAGCAGTTTCCCAACTCGGTACGAGCAGTACTTC.

This chain joins TRBV30 and TRBJ1-3; D not certain. V gave up 0 bases and J gave up 7 bases, with 10 bases separating them. This CDR3 is 13 amino acids long. Germline lookup yields CDR1 GTSNPN and CDR2 SVGIG (reference sequence). DNA of the CDR3: TGTGCCTGGAGTGTACGATTACTCAACACCATATATTTT. Protein product: CAWSVRLLNTIYF.

This clonotype was seen repeatedly, ten times or more. The chain links TRBV28 to TRBJ2-3; 9 bases align to TRBD2. The CDR3 extends over 20 amino acids. The V and J ends lost 5 bases and 0 bases, in that order; junction bases with no gene match: 18. Germline loops: CDR1 MDHEN, CDR2 SYDVKM. CDR3 sequence reads: CASSPLPGLAGPNSTDTQYF. The DNA of the CDR3 is TGTGCCAGCAGTCCCCTCCCGGGTCTAGCGGGACCCAATAGCACAGATACGCAGTATTTT. Full variable domain (remainder filled in from reference TRBV28 and TRBJ2-3): DVKVTQSSRYLVKRTGEKVFLECVQDMDHENMFWYRQDPGLGLRLIYFSYDVKMKEKGDIPEGYSVSREKKERFSLILESASTNQTSMYLCASSPLPGLAGPNSTDTQYFGPGTRLTVL.

Ten or more counts support this clonotype. The V and J genes are TRBV12-3 or TRBV12-4 and TRBJ2-5; D ambiguous. The CDR3 loop spans 13 amino acids. V gave up 0 bases and J gave up 9 bases, with 11 bases separating them. CDR3 protein: CASSLAPRNAQYF. The CDR3 coding sequence is TGTGCCAGCAGTTTAGCGCCCCGTAACGCCCAGTACTTC.

This clonotype was seen repeatedly, ten times or more. The chain uses TRBV7-9 and TRBJ1-1; D gene unclear. This CDR3 spans 13 amino acids. Trimming pared 2 bases from V and 1 base from J, leaving 5 bases between. The germline CDR1 and CDR2 sequences are SEHNR and FQNEAQ (reference sequence). The CDR3 spells CASSLSANTEAFF. For the CDR3, the DNA is TGTGCCAGCAGCTTAAGTGCGAACACTGAAGCTTTCTTT.

This clonotype qualifies as medium-sized. J is TRBJ2-3 and V is TRBV28; possible D gene TRBD2, 5 bases. V lost 6 bases to trimming and J lost 1 base, with 17 bases between them. In germline, CDR1 is MDHEN, CDR2 SYDVKM. The CDR3 loop spans 16 amino acids. CDR3 sequence: CASSLPAGSGTDTQYF. DNA of the CDR3: TGTGCCAGCAGCTTGCCCGCAGGTAGCGGCACAGATACGCAGTATTTT.

The V call is TRBV6-1, the J call TRBJ1-4, with TRBD1 as a possible D gene (5 bases). The CDR3 spans 14 residues. The germline V gene encodes CDR1 MNHNS and CDR2 SASEGT. Trimming shortened V by 8 bases and J by 8 bases, and 18 bases separated the two germline ends. The CDR3 here is CASGDGTEAEKLFF. CDR3 DNA sequence: TGTGCCAGCGGCGACGGGACCGAAGCGGAAAAACTGTTTTTT.

The sample holds a few counts of this clonotype. The rearrangement joins TRBV21-1 to TRBJ2-7; the DNA was not compared with TRBD2, the D call given in the table. TRBV21-1 is annotated as a pseudogene. The CDR3 covers 17 residues. The DNA of the CDR3 is TGTGCCAGCAGCAAAAAGGGGGGTAGCGGGATATTTTACGAGCAGTACTTC. It specifies CASSKKGGSGIFYEQYF.

Only a few counts were recorded for this clonotype. The chain recombines TRBV4-2 with TRBJ2-1; TRBD2 agrees at 9 bases. The V gene end was trimmed by 0 bases and the J gene end by 5 bases; junction bases not matched to a gene: 11. The V gene's germline CDR1 is LGHNA and CDR2 YNFKEQ. There are 18 residues in the CDR3. This CDR3 is CASSQDTFVAGANNEQFF. The CDR3 DNA sequence: TGTGCCAGCAGCCAAGATACTTTCGTAGCGGGAGCAAACAATGAGCAGTTCTTC.